Here is one T cell receptor (beta chain) with its context. The antigen is unknown. In replicate PCRs of sorted subsets, roughly 210 ng DNA, roughly 31,000 T cell genomes, was used. Sequencing was performed with immunoSEQ multiplex PCR; in TCRdb, only in-frame clones are kept and a portion is missing. The table shows 2.5 million or so clones, with just over 90% occurring only once. With 5 bases clipped from V and 8 bases from J, the junction kept 9 bases outside the gene matches. From germline, CDR1 is LNHDA and CDR2 SQIVND (reference sequence). The CDR3 has 15 amino acids. This entry comes from a study of shared clonotypes between healthy human individuals. Turning to the study itself: The plates for each donor numbered three CD4 naive, three CD4 memory, two CD8 naive and one CD8 memory.

General study points: Rarefaction indicated that sorted-subset sequencing remained incomplete although depth was large. Investigators expected sequencing depth to affect clonotype sharing among donors.

The J gene is TRBJ2-3, the V gene TRBV19, with 11 bases lining up with TRBD2. Material: naive CD4+ T cells sorted from blood. Subset reported: CD45RA+ positively selected. This sequence originates from a man between 18 and 35 years old in good health. CDR3 bases: TGTGCCAGTAGTGCCTCCGGGACTAGCGGCGCTACGCAGTATTTT. Its protein is CASSASGTSGATQYF.